A selection of T cell receptor beta chains follows, all from one sample in a study of cytomegalovirus exposure and HLA in healthy donors. Clones were sequenced by immunoSEQ multiplex PCR, and TCRdb holds only the in-frame ones, with some missing. The sample contains 100,000 to 120,000 clones, approximately 84% of which appear only once. The sequencing input was PBMCs. All receptors come from a man aged 40-49 years in good health and CMV-seronegative. Both conserved end residues are part of each CDR3. The D gene is left open where the match is weak. Clone size, where shown, is once, few, many, or a class for clones that have expanded.

>TRBJ2-1|TRBV4-2|16|.|.
TGTGCCAGCAGCCAAGATGTGGCAGGGGGAGGCAATGAGCAGTTCTTC
CASSQDVAGGGNEQFF
>TRBJ1-4|TRBV29-1|13|.|TRBD1
TGCAGCGTTCGGGACAGCCCTAATGAAAAACTGTTTTTT
CSVRDSPNEKLFF
>TRBJ2-7|TRBV29-1|11|.|.
TGCAGCGTTGGTCCCGCCTACGAGCAGTACTTC
CSVGPAYEQYF
>TRBJ1-1|TRBV18|14|.|.
TGTGCCAGCTCACCACCGACAGGGAACACTGAAGCTTTCTTT
CASSPPTGNTEAFF
>TRBJ1-4|TRBV6-1|17|.|TRBD1
TGTGCCAGCAGTGTTATGACAGGGGATTGGACTAATGAAAAACTGTTTTTT
CASSVMTGDWTNEKLFF
>TRBJ1-4|TRBV11-2|13|.|.
TGTGCCAGTACTACAGGGAAGAGTGAAAAACTGTTTTTT
CASTTGKSEKLFF
>TRBJ2-2|TRBV15|17|few|.
TGTGCCACCAGCAGAAAAGGTGGGGCCCTGAACACCGGGGAGCTGTTTTTT
CATSRKGGALNTGELFF
>TRBJ1-1|TRBV18|16|.|TRBD1
TGTGCCAGCTCACAGGCAGCGGGACAGGTGAACACTGAAGCTTTCTTT
CASSQAAGQVNTEAFF
>TRBJ1-1|TRBV9|15|once|TRBD1
TGTGCCAGCAGCAGCTTCAGGGGGCGGAACACTGAAGCTTTCTTT
CASSSFRGRNTEAFF
>TRBJ2-7|TRBV6-1|16|.|TRBD1
TGTGCCAGCAGTGACCAAGTAGACAGGGAAGTTGGGGAGCAGTACTTC
CASSDQVDREVGEQYF
>TRBJ2-2|TRBV11-3|15|once|.
TGTGCCAGCAGCTTAGGGCAGGGGAACACCGGGGAGCTGTTTTTT
CASSLGQGNTGELFF
>TRBJ1-2|TRBV5-4|12|.|.
TGTGCCAGCAGCAGAGATGACGCGAGGTACACCTTC
CASSRDDARYTF
>TRBJ1-1|TRBV10-3|11|.|.
TGTGCCATCAGCGGGTCAACTGAAGCTTTCTTT
CAISGSTEAFF
>TRBJ1-1|TRBV19|13|.|.
TGTGCCAGTAGTAATCCACAGTACTTAGAAGCTTTCTTT
CASSNPQYLEAFF
>TRBJ2-1|TRBV4-3|15|.|.
TGCGCCAGCAGCCTCAGCCTTAGCCGAGACAATGAGCAGTTCTTC
CASSLSLSRDNEQFF
>TRBJ1-1|TRBV18|14|.|.
TGTGCCAGCTCACCCCGACAGGAGAACACTGAAGCTTTCTTT
CASSPRQENTEAFF
>TRBJ1-2|TRBV14|13|.|.
TGTGCCAGCAGCCATTGGACAATGGATGGCTACACCTTC
CASSHWTMDGYTF
>TRBJ2-7|TRBV18|13|few|TRBD2
TGTGCCAGCTCACCGACAACTAGCGGCGAGCAGTACTTC
CASSPTTSGEQYF
>TRBJ2-7|TRBV7-9|16|.|TRBD1
TGTGCCAGCAGCATAGGAGCCGGGACAGGGGATAACGAGCAGTACTTC
CASSIGAGTGDNEQYF
>TRBJ2-1|TRBV9|12|.|.
TGTGCCAGCAGCGTAGACGGCAATGAGCAGTTCTTC
CASSVDGNEQFF
>TRBJ1-6|TRBV6-5|15|.|TRBD1
TGTGCCAGCAGCTCCCGGACAGGGGAAGATTCACCCCTCCACTTT
CASSSRTGEDSPLHF